The entry below gives a single T cell receptor beta chain sequence along with its context. Its matching antigen is unknown. The V gene's germline CDR1 is MDHEN and CDR2 SYDVKM. The CDR3 is made up of 12 amino acids. V dropped 6 bases and J dropped 6 bases, with 11 bases sitting between them. The data belong to a study of shared clonotypes between healthy human individuals. Study-level background: Each donor had three CD4 naive, three CD4 memory, two CD8 naive and one CD8 memory plate.

Replicate PCRs from sorted subsets contained 200 ng DNA, which is some 32,000 T cell genomes. Sequencing used immunoSEQ multiplex PCR; TCRdb keeps in-frame clones, though not all of them. Of over 950,000 clones in the sample, 70% to 85% were seen once. Findings and caveats of the study: Between a handful of donors, naive CD4 clonotypes were shared at a level of around 4.8%. What rarefaction showed was incomplete sorted-subset sequencing despite large depth.

The sample consisted of memory CD4+ T cells from PBMCs. Subset denoted: CD45RA-negative fraction. The source is a man younger than 35 in good health. Some clones in this sample may be carry-over from other donors' samples. V gene TRBV28 combines with J gene TRBJ1-1; possible D gene TRBD1, 6 bases. The DNA for the CDR3 is TGTGCCAGCAGGGAAACAGGGTCTGAAGCTTTCTTT. Its translation: CASRETGSEAFF.